This T cell receptor (beta chain) was identified during a study of type 1 regulatory T cells. Study-level information: T-allo10 is a Tr1-enriched, alloantigen-specific CD4 T cell product made in vitro.

Germline trimming cut 5 bases from V and 8 bases from J; bases unmatched to any gene: 4. CDR3 length equals 12 residues. Germline values: CDR1 SEHNR, CDR2 FQNEAQ (reference sequence). There are a few counts of this clonotype. Antigen specificity is unknown. TCRdb reprocessed the reads via MiXCR and lists one record per CDR3 protein. The sample consists of more than 60,000 distinct CDR3 sequences, 49% of them appearing once. The material sequenced was cultured non-Tr1 T cells, either the whole culture or a sorted T cell fraction (not recorded which). The rearrangement links TRBV7-9 to TRBJ1-1; 8 nucleotides match TRBD1. This clonotype was obtained from a human donor in good health. CDR3 residues: CASSPRTGEAFF. Written as DNA, the CDR3 is TGTGCCAGCAGCCCCCGGACAGGGGAAGCTTTCTTT.